These 8 T cell receptor beta chains came from one sample sequenced in a study of human T cells and chemical hapten exposure (dated by TCRdb to 2020 to 2023). The sample's time point label is to be understood as: patch test 1, 2 weeks after DPC sensitization. The treatment or condition label here, explained by the study, means: therapeutic diphenylcyclopropenone sensitization with weekly scalp DPC. The receptor library was made with RACE. The reads were generated on a NextSeq 500. The public reads were reprocessed in TCRdb via fastp at Q25 and MiXCR, keeping in-frame beta chains. Each entry is one CDR3 protein sequence, shown with its most common DNA and genes. For this sample there are 74,000 or so distinct CDR3 sequences; about a tenth appear just once. Clones ranked in the top ten supply roughly 1.5% of the sample. The sample in question was whole blood, obtained in connection with sensitization to the hapten diphenylcyclopropenone (DPC). The source of these receptors is a woman aged 50 to 60 with alopecia areata. Some clones in this sample may be carry-over from other donors' samples.

This clonotype was seen at least ten times. V gene TRBV27 combines with J gene TRBJ1-2; possible D gene TRBD1, 5 bases. Germline CDR1 reads MNHEY; CDR2 reads SMNVEV (reference sequence). The CDR3 extends over 15 amino acids. The V end lost 5 bases, the J end lost 0 bases, and 13 bases lay between the germline ends. CDR3 in amino acids: CASSTGRLANYGYTF. In DNA form, the CDR3 reads TGTGCCAGCAGTACGGGACGGTTAGCTAACTATGGCTACACCTTC.

This clonotype was found a few times. The chain is built from TRBV10-3 and TRBJ2-3; no reliable D call. The CDR3 consists of 12 residues. Germline V gene sequence: CDR1 ENHRY, CDR2 SYGVKD. With 0 bases removed from V and 2 bases from J, the gap between germline ends came to 0 bases. CDR3 sequence reads: CAISESTDTQYF. The DNA for the CDR3 is TGTGCCATCAGTGAGTCCACAGATACGCAGTATTTT.

The gene calls are TRBV14 and TRBJ1-6; 7 nucleotides match TRBD1. Trimming at V came to 8 bases and at J to 6 bases, leaving 4 bases not matched to a gene. Germline-derived CDR1 and CDR2 are SGHDN and FVKESK. CDR3 length: 13 amino acids. CDR3 nucleotides: TGTGCCAGCCGAGGGACAGTTAATTCACCCCTCCACTTT. This gives the protein CASRGTVNSPLHF.

This clonotype turned up a few times. The chain joins TRBV10-2 to TRBJ1-1; D gene unclear. Germline CDR1 reads WSHSY; CDR2 reads SAAADI. The length of the CDR3 is 14 residues. V shed 4 bases and J shed 3 bases, with 12 bases lying between them. The CDR3 loop is CASSARKRDTEAFF. CDR3 in DNA: TGCGCCAGCAGTGCCAGGAAGAGGGACACTGAAGCTTTCTTT.

This clonotype was seen only a few times. The chain carries TRBV29-1 and TRBJ2-7; TRBD2 might be the D (6 bases). This CDR3 comprises 12 residues. V lost 6 bases and J 2 bases, leaving 11 bases between the germline ends. CDR1 SQVTM and CDR2 ANQGSEA come from the germline V gene. In DNA form, the CDR3 reads TGCAGCGTCCGGGAGTCGGCCTACGAGCAGTACTTC. It yields the protein CSVRESAYEQYF.

The V call is TRBV6-2 or TRBV6-3, the J call TRBJ2-3; no reliable D call. The CDR3 sequence is 14 residues long. CDR1 is MNHEY and CDR2 is SVGEGT in the germline V gene. V was cut by 4 bases and J by 6 bases, with 14 bases left in between. The CDR3 DNA follows: TGTGCCAGCAGTTTGCCTAAAAAGAGGGATACGCAGTATTTT. Translating it yields CASSLPKKRDTQYF.

This clonotype has just a few counts. The genes are TRBV7-2 and TRBJ1-2, with TRBD1 as a possible D gene (5 bases). The CDR3 sequence is 13 residues long. V shed 4 bases and J shed 4 bases, with 10 bases lying between them. CDR1 is SGHTA and CDR2 is FQGNSA in the germline V gene. The CDR3 spells CASSSDTIYGYTF. CDR3 coding DNA: TGTGCCAGCAGCTCGGACACGATCTATGGCTACACCTTC. The full variable domain, in which reference TRBV7-2 and TRBJ1-2 provide the parts outside the CDR3, is GAGVSQSPSNKVTEKGKDVELRCDPISGHTALYWYRQSLGQGLEFLIYFQGNSAPDKSGLPSDRFSAERTGGSVSTLTIQRTQQEDSAVYLCASSSDTIYGYTFGSGTRLTVV.

This clonotype was detected many times. The chain employs TRBV2 and TRBJ2-3; the D is unclear. The CDR3 spans 13 residues. Germline CDR1 is SNHLY and CDR2 is FYNNEI. V was trimmed by 2 bases and J by 6 bases, leaving 9 bases between them. Written as DNA, the CDR3 is TGTGCCAGCAGTGAAAATTTGGGGGATACGCAGTATTTT. This codes for CASSENLGDTQYF.